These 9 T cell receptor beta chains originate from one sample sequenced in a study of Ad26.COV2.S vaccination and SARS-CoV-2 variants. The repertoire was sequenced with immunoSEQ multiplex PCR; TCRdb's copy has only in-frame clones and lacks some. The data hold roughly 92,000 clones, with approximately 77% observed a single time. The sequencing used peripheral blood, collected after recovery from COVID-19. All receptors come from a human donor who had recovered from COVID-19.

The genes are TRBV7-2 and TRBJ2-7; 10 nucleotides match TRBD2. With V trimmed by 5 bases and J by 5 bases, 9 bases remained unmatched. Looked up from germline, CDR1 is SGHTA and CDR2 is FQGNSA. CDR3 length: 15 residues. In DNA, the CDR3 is TGTGCCAGCAGCCCACGGACTAGCGGTCCGAACGAGCAGTACTTC. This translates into CASSPRTSGPNEQYF.

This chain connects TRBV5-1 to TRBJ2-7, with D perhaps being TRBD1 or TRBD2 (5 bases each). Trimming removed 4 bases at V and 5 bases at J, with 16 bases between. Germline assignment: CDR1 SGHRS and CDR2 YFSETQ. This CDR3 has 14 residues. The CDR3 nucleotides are TGCGCCAGCAGCCCCCTAGGGACCAACGACGAGCAGTACTTC. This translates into CASSPLGTNDEQYF.

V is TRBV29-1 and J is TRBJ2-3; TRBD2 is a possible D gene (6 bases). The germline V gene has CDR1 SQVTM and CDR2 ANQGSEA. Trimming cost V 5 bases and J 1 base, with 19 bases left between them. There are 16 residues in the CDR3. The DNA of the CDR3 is TGCAGCGTTCGGGGGACGTCAGTCTCTCGCACAGATACGCAGTATTTT. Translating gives CSVRGTSVSRTDTQYF.

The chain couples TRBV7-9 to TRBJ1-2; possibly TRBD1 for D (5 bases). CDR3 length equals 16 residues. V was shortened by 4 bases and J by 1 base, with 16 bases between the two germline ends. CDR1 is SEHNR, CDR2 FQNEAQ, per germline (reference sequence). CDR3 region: CASSYGGEYDNYGYTF. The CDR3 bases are TGTGCCAGCAGCTACGGGGGAGAGTATGATAACTATGGCTACACCTTC. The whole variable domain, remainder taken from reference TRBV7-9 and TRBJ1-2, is DTGVSQNPRHKITKRGQNVTFRCDPISEHNRLYWYRQTLGQGPEFLTYFQNEAQLEKSRLLSDRFSAERPKGSFSTLEIQRTEQGDSAMYLCASSYGGEYDNYGYTFGSGTRLTVV.

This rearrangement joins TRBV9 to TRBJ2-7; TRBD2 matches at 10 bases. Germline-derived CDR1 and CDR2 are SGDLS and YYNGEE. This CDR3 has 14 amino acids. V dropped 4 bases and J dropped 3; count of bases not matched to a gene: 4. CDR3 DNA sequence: TGTGCCAGCAGCCCCCGGACTAGCGGCTACGAGCAGTACTTC. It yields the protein CASSPRTSGYEQYF. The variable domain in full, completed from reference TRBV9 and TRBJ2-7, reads DSGVTQTPKHLITATGQRVTLRCSPRSGDLSVYWYQQSLDQGLQFLIQYYNGEERAKGNILERFSAQQFPDLHSELNLSSLELGDSALYFCASSPRTSGYEQYFGPGTRLTVT.

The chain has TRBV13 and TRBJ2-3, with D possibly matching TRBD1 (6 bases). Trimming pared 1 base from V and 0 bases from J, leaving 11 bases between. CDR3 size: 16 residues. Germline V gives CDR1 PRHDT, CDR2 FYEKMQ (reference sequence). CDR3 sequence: CASSLVGDTSTDTQYF. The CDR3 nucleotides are TGTGCCAGCAGCTTAGTTGGGGACACCAGCACAGATACGCAGTATTTT. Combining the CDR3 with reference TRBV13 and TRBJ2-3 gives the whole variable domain AAGVIQSPRHLIKEKRETATLKCYPIPRHDTVYWYQQGPGQDPQFLISFYEKMQSDKGSIPDRFSAQQFSDYHSELNMSSLELGDSALYFCASSLVGDTSTDTQYFGPGTRLTVL.

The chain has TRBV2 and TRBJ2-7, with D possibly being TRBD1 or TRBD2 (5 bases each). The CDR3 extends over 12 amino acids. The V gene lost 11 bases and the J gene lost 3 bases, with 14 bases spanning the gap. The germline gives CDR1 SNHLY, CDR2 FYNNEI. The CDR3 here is CADRDLGYEQYF. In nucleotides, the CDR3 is TGTGCCGACCGGGACCTCGGCTACGAGCAGTACTTC.

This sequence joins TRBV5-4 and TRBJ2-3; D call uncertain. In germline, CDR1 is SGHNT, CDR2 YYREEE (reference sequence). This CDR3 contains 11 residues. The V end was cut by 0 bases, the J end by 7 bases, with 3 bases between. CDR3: CASSLGNTQYF. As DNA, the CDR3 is TGTGCCAGCAGCTTGGGTAATACGCAGTATTTT. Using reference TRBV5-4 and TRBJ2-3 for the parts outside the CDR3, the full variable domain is ETGVTQSPTHLIKTRGQQVTLRCSSQSGHNTVSWYQQALGQGPQFIFQYYREEENGRGNFPPRFSGLQFPNYSSELNVNALELDDSALYLCASSLGNTQYFGPGTRLTVL.

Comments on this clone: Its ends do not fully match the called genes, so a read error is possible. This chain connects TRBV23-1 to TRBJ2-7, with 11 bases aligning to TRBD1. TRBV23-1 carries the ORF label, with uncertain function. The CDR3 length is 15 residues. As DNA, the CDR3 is TGCGCCAGCATTCAAGCCGGGACAGGGGGCTACGAGCAGTACTTC. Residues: CASIQAGTGGYEQYF.